This TCR beta chain was found in a study of blood T cells in healthy people across ages. Next came a second PCR, run for about 7 to 12 cycles, which used a sample-barcoded 5' primer along with a J-beta primer mix. MiXCR, applied by TCRdb to the 5' RACE reads, yields one record per CDR3 protein. The repertoire holds approximately 800,000 distinct CDR3 sequences, with under 30% as singletons. This clonotype was picked up a small number of times. Trimming removed 7 bases from V and 1 base from J; junction bases left unmatched: 11. The CDR3 is 17 amino acids. Whenever a sample was processed, at least 6 million PBMCs were isolated. These data also featured in a second study, about T cells of mothers and their children.

The sequenced material came from blood. This receptor was obtained from a boy younger than 18 in good health. The gene calls are TRBV12-3 or TRBV12-4 and TRBJ2-2, with 8 nucleotides matching TRBD1. CDR3 coding DNA: TGTGCCAGCACCACGGGACAGGCGGAATTGAACACCGGGGAGCTGTTTTTT. Its protein is CASTTGQAELNTGELFF.